This TCR beta chain is drawn from a study of neurological immune-mediated disorders. Across the whole study: Of the 35 or so patients who had multiple sclerosis, approximately 31 had the relapsing-remitting form and 3 had the secondary progressive form. General study points: None of the CDR3 amino acid sequences of expanded clones were shared across subjects, and this suggested private repertoires in all groups. Among 34 multiple sclerosis patients, 18 had repertoires that phylogenetic grouping placed in one related-CDR3 cluster, a possible signature.

This clonotype was counted ten times or more. What it recognizes is unknown. The germline gene is not matched at one end of the junction; a read error may be the cause. The cDNA was produced through 5'RACE with 10-nucleotide random UMIs. TCRdb itself ran the 5' RACE reads through MiXCR, one entry per CDR3 protein. The sample has approximately 100,000 distinct CDR3 sequences; about 3.8% are singletons. The sequencing input was PBMCs. The TCR originated in a woman between 18 and 29 years old with multiple sclerosis.

The CDR3 DNA reads as TGCGCCAGCAGATTGGGCGACAGGGCAGGAGAGACCCAGTACTTC. Its translation is CASRLGDRAGETQYF. The chain recombines TRBV5-1 with TRBJ2-5; TRBD1 matches 7 bases. There are 15 residues in the CDR3. Germline V gives CDR1 SGHRS, CDR2 YFSETQ. Variable domain in full (rest from reference TRBV5-1 and TRBJ2-5): KAGVTQTPRYLIKTRGQQVTLSCSPISGHRSVSWYQQTPGQGLQFLFEYFSETQRNKGNFPGRFSGRQFSNSRSEMNVSTLELGDSALYLCASRLGDRAGETQYFGPGTRLLVL.